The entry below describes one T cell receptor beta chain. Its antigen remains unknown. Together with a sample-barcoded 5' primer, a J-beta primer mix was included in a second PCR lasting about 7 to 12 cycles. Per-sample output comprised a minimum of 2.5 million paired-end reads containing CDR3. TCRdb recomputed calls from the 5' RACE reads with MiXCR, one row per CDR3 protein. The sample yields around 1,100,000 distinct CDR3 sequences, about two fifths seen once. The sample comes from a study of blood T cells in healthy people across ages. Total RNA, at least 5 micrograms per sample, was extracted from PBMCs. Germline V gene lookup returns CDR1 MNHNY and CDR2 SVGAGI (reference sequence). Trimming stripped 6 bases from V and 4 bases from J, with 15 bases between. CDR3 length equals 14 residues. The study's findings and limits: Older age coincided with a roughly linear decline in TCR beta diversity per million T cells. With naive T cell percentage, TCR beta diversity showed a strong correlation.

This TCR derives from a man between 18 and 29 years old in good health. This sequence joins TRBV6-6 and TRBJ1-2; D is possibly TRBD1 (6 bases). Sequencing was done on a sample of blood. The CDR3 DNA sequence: TGTGCCAGCAGAACAGGGTTCCGGGGCTATGGCTACACCTTC. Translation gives CASRTGFRGYGYTF.